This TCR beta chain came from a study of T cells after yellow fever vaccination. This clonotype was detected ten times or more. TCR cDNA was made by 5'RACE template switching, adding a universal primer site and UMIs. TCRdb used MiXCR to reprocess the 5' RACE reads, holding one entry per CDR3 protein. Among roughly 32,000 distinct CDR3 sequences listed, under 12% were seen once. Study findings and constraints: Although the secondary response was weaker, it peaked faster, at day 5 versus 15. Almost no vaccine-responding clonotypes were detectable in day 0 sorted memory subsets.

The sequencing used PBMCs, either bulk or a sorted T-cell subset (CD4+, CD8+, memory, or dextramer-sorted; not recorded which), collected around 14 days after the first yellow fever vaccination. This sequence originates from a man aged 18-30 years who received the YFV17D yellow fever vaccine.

This chain's CDR3 is CASIGLAGARRYF. The CDR3 region has the DNA TGTGCCAGCATTGGACTAGCGGGGGCACGGAGGTATTTT. The V call is TRBV2, the J call TRBJ2-3; the match to TRBD2 covers 13 bases. This CDR3 has 13 amino acids. Trimming removed 7 bases from V and 14 bases from J; junction bases left unmatched: 9. Germline lookup yields CDR1 SNHLY and CDR2 FYNNEI.